The subject of this entry is one TCR beta chain. Its antigen is currently unknown. The germline CDR1 and CDR2 sequences are MNHEY and SMNVEV (reference sequence). There are 17 residues in the CDR3. V gave up 4 bases and J gave up 7 bases; unmatched junction bases: 12. One entry per CDR3 protein, called by TCRdb with MiXCR from the reads. Of approximately 500,000 distinct CDR3 sequences detected, roughly 10% appear once; the ten largest clones hold 9.5% to 13%. The record originates from a study of T cell repertoires in cytomegalovirus infection. Study in general: A matching HLA type, together with CMV infection, was signaled by public TCR beta signatures.

Whole-study findings and limits: The cumulative frequency of public TCR beta families distinguished individuals who carried CMV together with the relevant HLA. It was HLA-C-restricted CMV-specific TCR beta clonotypes that dominated the response ex vivo.

Sequenced material: PBMCs. The clonotype was recovered from a human donor in good health (CMV status not recorded). Some clones in this sample may be carry-over from other donors' samples. The V call is TRBV27, the J call TRBJ2-2, with 10 bases aligning to TRBD2. CDR3 region: CASSSLLAGARNGELFF. DNA for the CDR3: TGTGCCAGCAGTTCGCTTCTAGCGGGAGCGCGGAACGGGGAGCTGTTTTTT.